A single sample gave rise to the 30 T cell receptor delta chains below, sequenced in a study of Vδ1+ human thymocytes. RNA was extracted from the cells and then reverse transcribed. Pooled V-gene forward primers with one constant-region reverse primer generated the CDR3 amplicons by multiplex PCR. TCRdb re-processed the multiplex PCR reads via CATT. Here the sample spans around 26,000 delta-chain clones, approximately 32% being singletons. Their cognate antigens are unknown. Regarding the study as a whole: In the thymus, TRG and TRD repertoires looked highly polyclonal with Gaussian CDR3 lengths.

The sequenced sample consisted of Vdelta1+ gamma-delta thymocytes from the thymus. Subset given: FACS-sorted CD3+ TCRalphabeta- TCRVdelta1+ TCRVdelta2- thymocytes. The receptor source for this set is a boy under two years old who had congenital heart surgery.

The rearrangement uses TRDV1 and TRDJ1, with 8 bases matching TRDD3. The ends lost 3 bases at V and 0 bases at J; junction bases unmatched: 21. The CDR3 extends over 21 amino acids. Germline values: CDR1 TSWWSYY, CDR2 QGS. This CDR3 is CALGEIHPPGGTGPYTDKLIF. The CDR3 coding sequence is TGTGCTCTTGGGGAGATACACCCGCCTGGGGGAACGGGTCCGTACACCGATAAACTCATCTTT.

This clone has more than one count but fewer than ten. V and J are TRDV1 and TRDJ1; 9 bases map to TRDD2. Trimming cost V 5 bases and J 1 base; bases outside gene matches: 20. The germline gives CDR1 TSWWSYY, CDR2 QGS. The CDR3 is 20 amino acids. The CDR3 DNA follows: TGTGCTCTTGGGTCAAGGCCTTCCTACCGTACTGGGGTCTTCACCGATAAACTCATCTTT. It specifies CALGSRPSYRTGVFTDKLIF.

This clone was counted a few times. The chain employs TRDV1 and TRDJ1; 12 nucleotides match TRDD3. The CDR3 length is 24 residues. The trim removed 1 base at V and 0 bases at J, leaving 24 bases unmatched. The germline V gene has CDR1 TSWWSYY and CDR2 QGS. This chain's CDR3 is CALGEHHIPASFTGGYINTDKLIF. DNA for the CDR3: TGTGCTCTTGGGGAACATCATATTCCAGCCTCCTTTACTGGGGGATACATAAACACCGATAAACTCATCTTT.

This sequence joins TRDV1 and TRDJ1; D not certain. Germline V CDR1 and CDR2: TSWWSYY, QGS. CDR3 size: 15 residues. V was pared by 2 bases and J by 2 bases, with 12 bases between. The CDR3 spells CALGETPLSTDKLIF. In DNA form, the CDR3 reads TGTGCTCTTGGGGAAACCCCGCTGAGTACCGATAAACTCATCTTT.

In the case of this clone: Other DNA sequences from this sample encode an identical CDR3 as well. The chain carries TRDV1 and TRDJ1; 10 bases fit TRDD3. This CDR3 has 22 amino acids. J lost 0 bases, V lost 2 bases, and 21 bases had no gene match. The germline V gene encodes CDR1 TSWWSYY and CDR2 QGS. In DNA, the CDR3 is TGTGCTCTTGGGGAAACCTTCCTGCCTCCGGGAGGGGGATACGGGTACACCGATAAACTCATCTTT. This gives the protein CALGETFLPPGGGYGYTDKLIF.

The chain joins TRDV1 to TRDJ1; TRDD3 matches 11 bases. Germline loops: CDR1 TSWWSYY, CDR2 QGS. The CDR3 runs 23 residues. The junction had 22 bases not matched to a gene; V was cut back by 0 bases and J by 1 base. The CDR3 region has the DNA TGTGCTCTTGGGGAACTTGGGCTAAGCAAGCTGGGGGATACATCCCGTACCACCGATAAACTCATCTTT. Amino acids: CALGELGLSKLGDTSRTTDKLIF.

To note about this clone: A read error may produce the germline difference seen at one junction end. J is TRDJ1 and V is TRDV1; TRDD3 matches 9 bases. This CDR3 is built from 23 residues. From germline, CDR1 is TSWWSYY and CDR2 QGS. The CDR3 protein is CAPGELLTRGRYWGTPYTDKLIF. The CDR3 nucleotides read TGTGCTCCTGGGGAACTTCTAACCCGGGGACGGTACTGGGGGACCCCGTACACCGATAAACTCATCTTT.

This clone was recorded only once. The rearrangement joins TRDV1 to TRDJ1, with D possibly TRDD3 on 6 matching bases. The CDR3 runs to 19 residues. V was shortened by 0 bases and J by 1 base, with 21 bases between the two germline ends. The V gene's germline CDR1 is TSWWSYY and CDR2 QGS. CDR3 residues: CALGELIQRPGDFTDKLIF. The DNA of the CDR3 is TGTGCTCTTGGGGAACTCATACAGCGGCCTGGGGACTTCACCGATAAACTCATCTTT.

A word on this clone: A far larger clone is a single base away, which makes a read error likely. V usage is TRDV2 and J usage is TRDJ2, with a possible D match to TRDD2 (6 bases). Germline V CDR1 and CDR2: GEAIGNYY, EKD. CDR3 length equals 19 residues. The CDR3 DNA reads as TGTGCCTGTGACCCTACTTACCTTCCCCGACCCCATTTGTCAGCACAACTCTTCTTT. Encoded protein: CACDPTYLPRPHLSAQLFF.

The chain has TRDV3 and TRDJ1; 10 nucleotides agree with TRDD3. There are 17 residues in the CDR3. The J segment lost 4 bases and the V segment lost 1 base, leaving 15 bases of the junction unmatched. Per the germline V gene, CDR1 is TVYSNPD and CDR2 is GDNSRS (reference sequence). CDR3 amino acids: CAFIWPLGDTDIDKLIF. CDR3 DNA sequence: TGTGCCTTTATATGGCCCTTGGGGGATACCGACATCGATAAACTCATCTTT.

The rearrangement links TRDV1 to TRDJ1, with 13 positions matching TRDD3. The CDR3 sequence is 20 residues long. Losses at the gene ends were 1 base for V and 10 bases for J; bases not matched to a gene: 21. The germline V gene has CDR1 TSWWSYY and CDR2 QGS. CDR3 amino acids: CALGEPRPLPYWGIREGLIF. The CDR3 nucleotides are TGTGCTCTTGGGGAACCCCGTCCCCTTCCCTACTGGGGGATACGCGAGGGACTCATCTTT.

This clone occurred a few times. An end of the junction does not agree with germline; a read error may underlie this. This chain links TRDV1 with TRDJ1; 10 nucleotides align to TRDD3. The CDR3 contains 20 residues. Germline V gene lookup returns CDR1 TSWWSYY and CDR2 QGS. Written as DNA, the CDR3 is TGTGCTCTTGGGGAACTTCCTTACTGGGGGATCCGACCGTACACTGATAAACTCATCTTT. It specifies CALGELPYWGIRPYTDKLIF.

Turning to this clone: A read error is possible here, since a much larger clone lies one base away. The chain joins TRDV1 to TRDJ1; TRDD3 might be the D (5 bases). CDR3 length: 16 amino acids. Germline assignment: CDR1 TSWWSYY and CDR2 QGS. Trimming shortened V by 9 bases and J by 0 bases, and 20 bases separated the two germline ends. The chain's CDR3 is CALAPGNCAYTDKLIF. The CDR3 DNA is TGTGCTCTCGCCCCTGGGAACTGTGCGTACACCGATAAACTCATCTTT.

This clone was seen a few times. V and J are TRDV1 and TRDJ1; TRDD3 matches 8 bases. Germline V gives CDR1 TSWWSYY, CDR2 QGS. V shed 2 bases and J 2 bases; nucleotides not matched to a gene: 19. The CDR3 covers 20 residues. The CDR3 region is CALGEDLLGARTTGTDKLIF. The CDR3 nucleotides read TGTGCTCTTGGGGAAGACCTACTGGGGGCCAGAACCACGGGGACCGATAAACTCATCTTT.

Regarding this clone: With a much larger clone just one base away, this may be a read error. The chain joins TRDV1 to TRDJ1; D gene ambiguous. This CDR3 region has 19 residues. The germline CDR1 and CDR2 sequences are TSWWSYY and QGS. Trimming removed 2 bases from V and 2 bases from J, with 24 bases in between. For the CDR3, the DNA is TGTGCTCTTGGGGAAAACCTTGCGGTTGCTGCGCCTGATACCGATAAACTCATCTTT. It encodes CALGENLAVAAPDTDKLIF.

The chain employs TRDV1 and TRDJ1; 10 bases map to TRDD3. V was clipped by 3 bases and J by 0 bases; unmatched bases: 19. Germline V CDR1 and CDR2: TSWWSYY, QGS. The CDR3 contains 21 residues. The CDR3, as DNA: TGTGCTCTTGGGGAGCCTACTCCTCTACGTGGGGGGATACGCGACACCGATAAACTCATCTTT. Its protein is CALGEPTPLRGGIRDTDKLIF.

The V gene went uncalled, while the J gene is TRDJ1; the table's D call of TRDD3 was not tested on the DNA. The CDR3 consists of 20 residues. DNA of the CDR3: TGTGCTATTGGGGAAGGTGTCAACTCTCCTGTACTGGGGGATAAAGGTGGACTCATCTTT. Amino acids: CAIGEGVNSPVLGDKGGLIF.

The chain couples TRDV1 to TRDJ1; a weak D match, TRDD3 (5 bases). V dropped 3 bases and J dropped 0 bases, with 11 bases sitting between them. The CDR3 covers 15 residues. The germline gives CDR1 TSWWSYY, CDR2 QGS. CDR3 residues: CALGDVGGYTDKLIF. The CDR3 DNA reads as TGTGCTCTTGGGGACGTAGGGGGGTACACCGATAAACTCATCTTT.

This clone was detected ten times or more. The genes are TRDV1 and TRDJ1, with D possibly TRDD3 on 5 matching bases. Deletions cut 1 base from V and 0 bases from J, with 36 bases between. Germline CDR1 reads TSWWSYY; CDR2 reads QGS. The CDR3 extends over 24 amino acids. CDR3 sequence: CALGEPTNTSLREWGLIHTDKLIF. CDR3 nucleotide sequence: TGTGCTCTTGGGGAACCTACCAATACTTCTCTCCGAGAGTGGGGTCTGATTCACACCGATAAACTCATCTTT.

This clone is labeled as medium-sized. V and J are TRDV1 and TRDJ1; D may be TRDD3 (6 bases). V shed 2 bases and J shed 7 bases, with 20 bases lying between them. This CDR3 is built from 16 residues. The germline V gene has CDR1 TSWWSYY and CDR2 QGS. Here the CDR3 reads CALGEWGAHAETKLIF. Here the CDR3 DNA reads TGTGCTCTTGGGGAATGGGGGGCTCACGCCGAAACTAAACTCATCTTT.

This chain connects TRDV1 to TRDJ1; the match to TRDD3 covers 13 bases. Germline CDR1 reads TSWWSYY; CDR2 reads QGS. CDR3 length: 23 amino acids. The J segment lost 3 bases and the V segment lost 0 bases, leaving 22 bases of the junction unmatched. The CDR3 region has the DNA TGTGCTCTTGGGGAACTTAGGGCTTCTCTCTCGTACTGGGGGATACGACGATCCGATAAACTCATCTTT. Its translation is CALGELRASLSYWGIRRSDKLIF.

Regarding this clone: A read error may produce the germline difference seen at one junction end. The same CDR3 also results from other DNA sequences found in this sample. The genes are TRDV1 and TRDJ1, with D perhaps given as TRDD2 or TRDD3 (6 bases each). The germline V gene encodes CDR1 TSWWSYY and CDR2 QGS. The length of the CDR3 is 19 residues. CDR3 in DNA: TGTGCTCTTGGGGCCTCTTCCTCGTTGAGGGATAGTGTCACCGATAAGCTCATCTTT. Residues: CALGASSSLRDSVTDKLIF.

This clone is medium-sized by share. The J gene is TRDJ3, the V gene TRDV2, with TRDD3 matching over 8 bases. V shed 4 bases, J shed 0 bases, and the junction held 10 bases outside the gene matches. Germline V lookup: CDR1 GEAIGNYY, CDR2 EKD. The CDR3 extends over 19 amino acids. CDR3 sequence (DNA): TGTGCCTGTGAAACCACTGGGGGTTTAAGCTCCTGGGACACCCGACAGATGTTTTTC. As protein: CACETTGGLSSWDTRQMFF.

V and J are TRDV1 and TRDJ1; D is perhaps TRDD3 (6 bases). CDR1 TSWWSYY and CDR2 QGS come from the germline V gene. The V and J ends lost 1 base and 0 bases respectively, with 36 bases between them. The CDR3 runs 24 residues. The CDR3 loop is CALGEHPILRDRRSSYWYTDKLIF. The CDR3 region has the DNA TGTGCTCTTGGGGAACACCCTATTCTGCGGGATAGGCGATCCTCTTACTGGTACACCGATAAACTCATCTTT.

The chain carries TRDV1 and TRDJ1, with TRDD3 identical over 10 bases. Trimming took 1 base from V and 1 from J; bases not matched to a gene: 21. There are 22 residues in the CDR3. CDR1 and CDR2 (germline): TSWWSYY, QGS. The CDR3 DNA is TGTGCTCTTGGGGAACCGAGGGGAGGCGGCTGGGGGATAATTGGGGGCACCGATAAACTCATCTTT. It codes for CALGEPRGGGWGIIGGTDKLIF.

This clone was seen a handful of times. The chain recombines TRDV1 with TRDJ1; 8 nucleotides align to TRDD3. The CDR3 is made up of 20 amino acids. The germline gives CDR1 TSWWSYY, CDR2 QGS. Trimming removed 6 bases from V and 1 base from J; junction bases left unmatched: 22. In nucleotides, the CDR3 is TGTGCTCTTGGTGAATTTGTAGCTCGAAGGGGGATAGGTGTCACCGATAAACTCATCTTT. Its protein product is CALGEFVARRGIGVTDKLIF.

This clone was seen a handful of times. This specimen includes other DNA sequences encoding the same CDR3. The chain joins TRDV1 to TRDJ1; the match to TRDD3 covers 12 bases. V was clipped by 1 base and J by 3 bases; unmatched bases: 33. The CDR3 length is 26 residues. Germline CDR1 and CDR2: TSWWSYY and QGS. The chain's CDR3 is CALGEPPFLLVTGGYHRPKTSDKLIF. The CDR3 nucleotides read TGTGCTCTTGGGGAACCCCCCTTCCTACTTGTAACTGGGGGATACCATAGACCCAAGACGTCCGATAAACTCATCTTT.

Comments on this clone: The sample contains more than one DNA sequence encoding this CDR3. The chain combines TRDV2 with TRDJ3, with TRDD3 matching over 8 bases. The CDR3 is 17 residues long. Germline values: CDR1 GEAIGNYY, CDR2 EKD. CDR3 bases: TGTGCGCGGGATACGCTAAACCCCCCCTGGGACACCCGACAGATGTTTTTC. This gives the protein CARDTLNPPWDTRQMFF.

Only a few counts were recorded for this clone. The rearrangement uses TRDV1 and TRDJ1; the D gene is possibly TRDD2 (9 bases). The length of the CDR3 is 20 residues. CDR1 and CDR2 (germline): TSWWSYY, QGS. V shed 0 bases and J shed 4 bases, with 27 bases lying between them. This chain's CDR3 is CALGELTFLPLGIPDDKLIF. CDR3 bases: TGTGCTCTTGGGGAACTAACCTTCCTACCTCTGGGGATACCCGACGATAAACTCATCTTT.

This clone has a handful of counts. One end of the junction varies from germline; a read error may be responsible. The rearrangement uses TRDV1 and TRDJ1; D may match TRDD2 or TRDD3 (6 bases each). Germline V CDR1 and CDR2: TSWWSYY, QGS. This CDR3 contains 19 residues. The CDR3, as DNA: TGTGCTCTTGAGGAACTTCCTCCGGTACTGGGTTCAACGACCGATAAACTCATCTTT. Translation: CALEELPPVLGSTTDKLIF.